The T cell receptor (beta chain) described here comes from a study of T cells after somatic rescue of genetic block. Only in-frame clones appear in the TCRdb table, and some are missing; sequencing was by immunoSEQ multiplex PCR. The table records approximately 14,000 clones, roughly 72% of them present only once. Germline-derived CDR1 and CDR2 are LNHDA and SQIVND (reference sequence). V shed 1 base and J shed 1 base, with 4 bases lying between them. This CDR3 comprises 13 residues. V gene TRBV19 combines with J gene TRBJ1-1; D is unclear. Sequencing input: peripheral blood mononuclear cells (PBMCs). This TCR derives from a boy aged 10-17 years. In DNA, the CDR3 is TGTGCCAGTAGTATAGGCGGGAACACTGAAGCTTTCTTT. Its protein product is CASSIGGNTEAFF.